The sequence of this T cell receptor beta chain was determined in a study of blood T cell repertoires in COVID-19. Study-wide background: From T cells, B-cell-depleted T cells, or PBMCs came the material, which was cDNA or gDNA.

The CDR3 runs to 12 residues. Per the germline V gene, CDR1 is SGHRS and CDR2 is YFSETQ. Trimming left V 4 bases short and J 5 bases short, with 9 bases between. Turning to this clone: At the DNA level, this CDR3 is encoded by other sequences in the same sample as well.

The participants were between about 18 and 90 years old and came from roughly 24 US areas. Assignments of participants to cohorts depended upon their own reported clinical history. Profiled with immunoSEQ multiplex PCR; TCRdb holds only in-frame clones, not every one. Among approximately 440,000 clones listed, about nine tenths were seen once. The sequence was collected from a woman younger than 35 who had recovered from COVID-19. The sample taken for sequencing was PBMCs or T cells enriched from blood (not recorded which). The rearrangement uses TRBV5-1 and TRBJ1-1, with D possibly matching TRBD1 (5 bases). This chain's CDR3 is CASSPGGTEAFF. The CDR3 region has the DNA TGCGCCAGCAGCCCGGGGGGGACTGAAGCTTTCTTT. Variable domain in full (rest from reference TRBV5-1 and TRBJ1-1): KAGVTQTPRYLIKTRGQQVTLSCSPISGHRSVSWYQQTPGQGLQFLFEYFSETQRNKGNFPGRFSGRQFSNSRSEMNVSTLELGDSALYLCASSPGGTEAFFGQGTRLTVV.